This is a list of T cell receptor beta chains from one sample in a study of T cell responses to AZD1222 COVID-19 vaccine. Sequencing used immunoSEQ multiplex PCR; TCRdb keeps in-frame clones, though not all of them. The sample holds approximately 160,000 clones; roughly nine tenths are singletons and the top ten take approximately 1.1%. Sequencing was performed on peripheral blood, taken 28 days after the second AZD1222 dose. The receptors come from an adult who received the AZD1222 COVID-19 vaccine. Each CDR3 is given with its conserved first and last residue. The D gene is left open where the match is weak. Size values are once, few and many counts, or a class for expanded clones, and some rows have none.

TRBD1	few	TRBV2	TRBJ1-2	TGTGCCAGCAGATGGGGACAGGCCAATGGCTACACCTTC	CASRWGQANGYTF
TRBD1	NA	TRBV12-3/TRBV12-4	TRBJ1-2	TGTGCCAGCAGCCCTACAGGGGTTGGCTACACCTTC	CASSPTGVGYTF
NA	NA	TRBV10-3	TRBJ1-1	TGTGCCATCAGTGATCCCCCCAGTGAAGCTTTCTTT	CAISDPPSEAFF
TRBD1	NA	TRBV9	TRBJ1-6	TGTGCCAGCAGCCCCCGGGACAGTGTTTATAATTCACCCCTCCACTTT	CASSPRDSVYNSPLHF
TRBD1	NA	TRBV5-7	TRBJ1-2	TGTGCCAGCAGCGAACAGGGGTCAGTCGACTATGGCTACACCTTC	CASSEQGSVDYGYTF
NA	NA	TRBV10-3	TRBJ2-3	TGTGCCATCAGACAGGGAGGAGGCACAGATACGCAGTATTTT	CAIRQGGGTDTQYF
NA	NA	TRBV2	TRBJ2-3	TGTGCCAGCCTCTCCGGGGGGCGGAATACAGATACGCAGTATTTT	CASLSGGRNTDTQYF
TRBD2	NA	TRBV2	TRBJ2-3	TGTGCCAGCAGTCCCGCGGCGAGCGGGGCGGATACGCAGTATTTT	CASSPAASGADTQYF
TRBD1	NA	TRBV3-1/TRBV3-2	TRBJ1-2	TGTGCCAGCAGCGCGGACAGGGGGCGAGGTGGCTACACCTTC	CASSADRGRGGYTF
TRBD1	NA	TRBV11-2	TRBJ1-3	TGTGCCAGCAGCTTATGGGTGGGACAGGGGAAGAGTGGAAACACCATATATTTT	CASSLWVGQGKSGNTIYF
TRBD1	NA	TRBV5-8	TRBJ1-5	TGTGCCAGCAGCTTGACAGGGGTGATTCAGCCCCAGCATTTT	CASSLTGVIQPQHF
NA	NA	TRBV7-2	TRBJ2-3	TGTGCCAGCAGCTTCATCTTCTTACCCACAGATACGCAGTATTTT	CASSFIFLPTDTQYF
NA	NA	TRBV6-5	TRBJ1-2	TGTGCCAGCAGTTACAGGGACGTAAGAGCCTATGGCTACACCTTC	CASSYRDVRAYGYTF
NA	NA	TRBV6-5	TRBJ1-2	TGTGCCAGCCGCTTATGGGGCTATGGCTACACCTTC	CASRLWGYGYTF
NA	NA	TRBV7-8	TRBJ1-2	TGTGCCAGCAGCTTAAGATCGGTCCCGAGGGGCTATGGCTACACCTTC	CASSLRSVPRGYGYTF
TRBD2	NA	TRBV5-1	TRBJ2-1	TGCGCCAGCAGCTTCCAACTGACTAGCGGGGTAGATGAGCAGTTCTTC	CASSFQLTSGVDEQFF
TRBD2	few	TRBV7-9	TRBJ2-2	TGTGCCAGCAGCACGACTAGCGGGGAGAACACCGGGGAGCTGTTTTTT	CASSTTSGENTGELFF
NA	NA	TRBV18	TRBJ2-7	TGTGCCAGCTCACCTTCTCAGACAGCTACCTTTTACGAGCAGTACTTC	CASSPSQTATFYEQYF
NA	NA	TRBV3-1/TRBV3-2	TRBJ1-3	TGTGCCAGCAGCCATGCCGGTGAAGGAAACACCATATATTTT	CASSHAGEGNTIYF
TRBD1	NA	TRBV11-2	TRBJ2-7	TGTGCCAGCAGCTTACGGATTATGGGACAGGGTCTCGAGCAGTACTTC	CASSLRIMGQGLEQYF
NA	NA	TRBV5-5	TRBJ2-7	TGTGCCAGCAGCCCCTGGGACACTCCGGCGGCCTACGAGCAGTACTTC	CASSPWDTPAAYEQYF
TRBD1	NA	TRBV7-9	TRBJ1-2	TGTGCCAGCAGCATTAGACAGGGGAACAACTATGGCTACACCTTC	CASSIRQGNNYGYTF